The clone carrying this T cell receptor (beta chain) has a handful of counts. These data belong to a study of T-cell reconstitution after alpha-beta-depleted transplantation in children. For TCRbeta, the library was prepared with unique molecular identifiers. A single record per CDR3 protein comes from TCRdb applying MiXCR to the PCR reads. The sample shows about 400,000 distinct CDR3 sequences, 20% of them seen only once. This CDR3 region has 14 residues. Germline V gene lookup returns CDR1 MNHEY and CDR2 SVGAGI. The V and J ends lost 6 bases and 6 bases respectively, with 18 bases between them. The source is a human donor who donated a stem cell graft to a child with acute myeloid leukemia. This sequence joins TRBV6-5 and TRBJ2-7, with no clear D. The source material was PBMCs from the stem cell graft donor, sampled from the stem cell graft. CDR3 coding DNA: TGTGCCAGCAGACTCGCCGGAGACCGGGTCGAGCAGTACTTC. Translating it yields CASRLAGDRVEQYF.